This TCR beta chain originates from a study of shared T cell receptors in the human thymus. Clones were read by immunoSEQ multiplex PCR, and TCRdb kept only the in-frame ones, dropping some. The table records 700,000 to 750,000 clones, roughly 88% of them present only once. The same data also went into a second study, on human thymus T cells. That investigation notes: Resections that were taken during corrective heart surgery supplied the thymus tissue. In thymic and blood repertoires alike, V and J usage looked biased. What related research reported was that thymic repertoires overlapped highly among unrelated individuals.

This TCR was recovered from a girl less than two years old with a congenital heart defect. The specimen was thymocytes.

The CDR3 spells CASSLGTRIGELFF. The CDR3 region has the DNA TGTGCCAGCAGCTTAGGGACTAGGATCGGGGAGCTGTTTTTT. V and J are TRBV7-9 and TRBJ2-2, with TRBD2 identical over 7 bases. Germline CDR1 SEHNR, CDR2 FQNEAQ (reference sequence). V lost 1 base, J lost 7 bases, and 3 bases stayed unmatched. The CDR3 extends over 14 amino acids.